These 27 T cell receptor beta chains share one sample of origin, sequenced in a study of T cells in women clearing cervical HPV infection (dated by TCRdb to the late 2010s). The library was built by means of the immunoSEQ multiplex PCR assay. What TCRdb holds here is the immuneACCESS table cut down to in-frame rearrangements. Part of the clones is not present; checked against another copy, under half of the missing clones reflect an unresolved V gene, and the others are unexplained. The record for this sample contains roughly 25,000 clones. In total, the top ten clones hold 6% to 7% of the sample. Sequenced input: blood buffy coat. The origin of the receptors is a woman between 18 and 69 years old with a cervical HPV16 infection that either progressed to CIN3+ or cleared (not recorded which).

Points on this clone: The sequence runs out 3 residues before the end of the CDR3; the remainder is reconstructed from the germline J gene. The rearrangement joins TRBV12-3 or TRBV12-4 to TRBJ2-3; D may be TRBD1 or TRBD2 (5 bases each). The CDR3 covers 14 residues. CDR3 bases read: TGTGCCAGCAGTTTATACTCCAGGGAGTCCGCG. It translates to CASSLYSRESA. The complete CDR3 sequence is CASSLYSRESAQYF.

Worth noting for this clone: The CDR3 goes on 3 residues after the read ends, and that part is filled in from the germline J gene. The V gene is TRBV5-4, the J gene TRBJ2-2; 9 nucleotides match TRBD1. The CDR3 has 16 amino acids. Looked up from germline, CDR1 is SGHNT and CDR2 is YYREEE (reference sequence). Trimming removed 4 bases from V and 4 bases from J; junction bases left unmatched: 8. The CDR3 protein is CASSTYRDRVTGELFF. Incomplete CDR3 DNA: TGTGCCAGCAGCACCTACCGGGACAGGGTCACCGGGGAG.

Concerning this clone: The CDR3 end falls 3 residues outside the read, so it is completed with the germline J gene. V gene TRBV2 combines with J gene TRBJ2-1; 9 nucleotides agree with TRBD2. This CDR3 region has 15 residues. Germline V gene lookup returns CDR1 SNHLY and CDR2 FYNNEI. Trimming cost V 7 bases and J 6 bases; bases outside gene matches: 10. CDR3 bases read: TGTGCCAGCACCCTTAGCGGGAGTCGGCCCAATGAG. This encodes CASTLSGSRPNE. The whole CDR3 protein is CASTLSGSRPNEQFF.

Of note for this clone: Read sequence stops 3 residues before the CDR3 end, and the germline J gene provides the missing end. The gene calls are TRBV5-1 and TRBJ2-1, with D tentatively TRBD1 (7 bases). The CDR3 loop spans 18 amino acids. Trimming pared 3 bases from V and 0 bases from J, leaving 19 bases between. CDR1 is SGHRS, CDR2 YFSETQ, per germline. The CDR3 bases that were read are TGCGCCAGCAGCTCGCGACAGGGAGGAATAGTCTCCTACAATGAG. Its protein is CASSSRQGGIVSYNE. In full, the CDR3 is CASSSRQGGIVSYNEQFF.

About this clone itself: Read data end 3 residues before the CDR3 end; the end is taken from the germline J gene. The chain employs TRBV19 and TRBJ2-2; D is possibly TRBD2 (6 bases). The CDR3 has 13 amino acids. Germline CDR1 reads LNHDA; CDR2 reads SQIVND (reference sequence). The covered CDR3 bases are TGTGCCAGTAACCCTCGGGGGTCTGAAAAG. Translation: CASNPRGSEK. In full, the CDR3 reads CASNPRGSEKLFF.

The DNA read from the CDR3 is TGTGCCAGCAGGAAGAGGACAGCGAACACCGGGGAG. Encoded protein: CASRKRTANTGE. The complete CDR3 sequence is CASRKRTANTGELFF. This chain connects TRBV2 to TRBJ2-2; a possible D gene is TRBD1 (6 bases). The read ends 3 residues before the CDR3 terminus; that terminus is restored from the germline J gene. The CDR3 length is 15 residues. V lost 6 bases and J lost 0, with 11 bases in between. CDR1 SNHLY and CDR2 FYNNEI come from the germline V gene.

A note on this clone: The read ends 3 residues before the CDR3 terminus; that terminus is restored from the germline J gene. The J gene is TRBJ2-5, the V gene TRBV7-9, with 7 bases lining up with TRBD1. The CDR3 consists of 15 residues. Germline values: CDR1 SEHNR, CDR2 FQNEAQ (reference sequence). The CDR3 bases that were read are TGTGCCAGCAGCTTATCCAAGGGGGCCGCAGATACC. Translated, it gives CASSLSKGAADT. The entire CDR3 protein is CASSLSKGAADTQYF.

As regards this clone: The read ends 3 residues early relative to the CDR3; the germline J gene fills the gap. The V gene is TRBV20-1, the J gene TRBJ2-3; 9 bases are shared with TRBD2. This CDR3 is built from 17 residues. Germline V gene data show CDR1 as DFQATT and CDR2 as SNEGSKA (reference sequence). The sequenced CDR3 bases are TGCAGTGCGAAGCCCCTCGCCTTAGCGGGAGCACAAGAGACG. This sequence encodes CSAKPLALAGAQET. The CDR3, in full, reads CSAKPLALAGAQETQYF.

Concerning this clone: The read stops 3 residues short of the end of the CDR3; the missing end is completed from the germline J gene. The J gene is TRBJ2-1, the V gene TRBV27, with 11 bases fitting TRBD2. Per germline, CDR1 MNHEY and CDR2 SMNVEV (reference sequence). This CDR3 region has 16 residues. V gave up 5 bases and J gave up 1 base; unmatched junction bases: 4. The CDR3 DNA, read in part, is TGTGCCAGCAGTACTAGCGGGAGCCCATCCTACAATGAG. Translating it yields CASSTSGSPSYNE. The whole CDR3 reads CASSTSGSPSYNEQFF.

About this clone itself: The DNA ends 3 residues before the CDR3 does, and the rest of the CDR3 is filled in from the germline J gene. The genes are TRBV18 and TRBJ1-6; D uncertain. Germline lookup yields CDR1 KGHSH and CDR2 LQKENI. V lost 2 bases and J 7 bases, leaving 15 bases between the germline ends. This CDR3 is 16 amino acids long. The covered CDR3 bases are TGTGCCAGCTCACCAACATATGCACAGAAAAATTCACCC. This sequence encodes CASSPTYAQKNSP. In full, the CDR3 is CASSPTYAQKNSPLHF.

As for this clone: The CDR3 goes on 3 residues after the read ends, and that part is filled in from the germline J gene. The V call is TRBV11-2, the J call TRBJ2-7; 8 bases match TRBD1. J lost 6 bases, V lost 5 bases, and 3 bases had no gene match. Looked up from germline, CDR1 is SGHAT and CDR2 is FQNNGV. This CDR3 has 12 amino acids. CDR3 protein: CASSRGTGEQYF. CDR3 DNA, as far as it was read: TGTGCCAGCAGCCGGGGGACAGGCGAG.

With respect to this clone: The DNA ends 3 residues before the CDR3 does, and the rest of the CDR3 is filled in from the germline J gene. The chain couples TRBV5-1 to TRBJ2-1; TRBD2 agrees at 11 bases. J was trimmed by 6 bases and V by 2 bases; bases with no gene match: 10. CDR1 is SGHRS, CDR2 YFSETQ, per germline. This CDR3 has 17 amino acids. Incomplete CDR3 DNA: TGCGCCAGCAGCTTAAGGGTAGCGGGAGGGGAATCCAATGAG. As protein: CASSLRVAGGESNE. The CDR3 reads in full as CASSLRVAGGESNEQFF.

Points on this clone: The CDR3 end lies 3 residues beyond the end of the read and is filled in from the germline J gene. The chain has TRBV19 and TRBJ2-5; maybe TRBD2 (6 bases). This CDR3 contains 16 residues. V was pared by 3 bases and J by 3 bases, with 17 bases between. Germline V gene sequence: CDR1 LNHDA, CDR2 SQIVND (reference sequence). CDR3 in amino acids: CASSMRSGRTKETQYF. The DNA read from the CDR3 is TGTGCCAGTAGTATGAGGTCAGGGAGGACAAAAGAGACC.

As concerns this clone: The CDR3 extends 3 residues past the end of the read, so its final part is completed from the germline J gene. The rearrangement uses TRBV29-1 and TRBJ2-7; TRBD2 matches 10 bases. Germline V CDR1 and CDR2: SQVTM, ANQGSEA. Germline trimming cut 6 bases from V and 1 base from J; bases unmatched to any gene: 9. The CDR3 consists of 15 residues. The DNA read from the CDR3 is TGCAGCGTGGCGACCGGGACTAGCGCATCCTACGAG. Translation gives CSVATGTSASYE. In full, the CDR3 reads CSVATGTSASYEQYF.

A note on this clone: The observed sequence ends 3 residues before the CDR3 terminus, with the missing tail filled in from the germline J gene. The chain is built from TRBV7-9 and TRBJ2-2; tentatively, D is TRBD1 (6 bases). The length of the CDR3 is 14 residues. The V gene lost 1 base and the J gene lost 7 bases, with 10 bases spanning the gap. Germline loops: CDR1 SEHNR, CDR2 FQNEAQ (reference sequence). The CDR3 DNA, read in part, is TGTGCCAGCAGCTTAGATACAGGGTACGGGGAG. It is translated as CASSLDTGYGE. The complete CDR3 reads CASSLDTGYGELFF.

Comments on this clone: Read sequence stops 3 residues before the CDR3 end, and the germline J gene provides the missing end. The rearrangement uses TRBV7-9 and TRBJ1-2; 8 nucleotides agree with TRBD1. The CDR3 has 12 residues. Germline values: CDR1 SEHNR, CDR2 FQNEAQ (reference sequence). The CDR3 protein is CASSRTGLNYTF. CDR3 bases read: TGTGCCAGCAGCAGGACAGGGTTGAAC.

Comments on this clone: The observed sequence ends 3 residues before the CDR3 terminus, with the missing tail filled in from the germline J gene. This rearrangement joins TRBV7-9 to TRBJ1-2, with no clear D. The CDR3 loop spans 13 amino acids. Germline CDR1 and CDR2: SEHNR and FQNEAQ (reference sequence). Trimming cost V 5 bases and J 7 bases, with 14 bases left between them. CDR3 region: CASSHTLESGYTF. CDR3 bases read: TGTGCCAGCAGCCATACGTTAGAGTCTGGC.

As regards this clone: The read finishes 3 residues shy of the CDR3 end, and the germline J gene is used to complete it. V gene TRBV30 combines with J gene TRBJ2-2; D is possibly TRBD1 (6 bases). The CDR3 length is 16 residues. CDR1 is GTSNPN and CDR2 is SVGIG in the germline V gene (reference sequence). CDR3 protein: CAWGVGTTSGANVLFF. The DNA read from the CDR3 is TGTGCCTGGGGGGTGGGGACAACCTCTGGGGCCAACGTG.

A note on this clone: The CDR3 goes on 3 residues after the read ends, and that part is filled in from the germline J gene. V and J are TRBV19 and TRBJ1-2; 7 nucleotides align to TRBD1. With V trimmed by 10 bases and J by 2 bases, 4 bases remained unmatched. Germline V gives CDR1 LNHDA, CDR2 SQIVND (reference sequence). CDR3 length equals 12 residues. The chain's CDR3 is CAIQDRNYGYTF. CDR3 DNA (partial): TGTGCCATTCAGGACAGGAACTATGGC.

A remark on this clone: The read terminates 3 residues before the CDR3 end, so the remaining end is supplied by the germline J gene. This chain joins TRBV7-9 and TRBJ1-1; D might be TRBD1 (5 bases). The CDR3 is 14 residues long. The V end lost 6 bases, the J end lost 0 bases, and 11 bases lay between the germline ends. Germline V CDR1 and CDR2: SEHNR, FQNEAQ (reference sequence). The CDR3: CASRIDRMNTEAFF. Partial CDR3 DNA: TGTGCCAGCAGGATCGACAGAATGAACACTGAA.

A remark on this clone: Read sequence stops 3 residues before the CDR3 end, and the germline J gene provides the missing end. The chain carries TRBV5-1 and TRBJ2-2; weak D call: TRBD1 (6 bases). The CDR3 is 16 amino acids. CDR1 is SGHRS, CDR2 YFSETQ, per germline. The sequenced part of the CDR3 DNA is TGCGCCAGCAGGTCCCAGGGGCAATCTGGGGCCAACGTG. Protein sequence: CASRSQGQSGANV. Given in full, the CDR3 is CASRSQGQSGANVLFF.

About this clone itself: Read data end 3 residues before the CDR3 end; the end is taken from the germline J gene. This rearrangement joins TRBV7-6 to TRBJ1-2, with a tentative D call TRBD1 (5 bases). The length of the CDR3 is 15 residues. Germline CDR1 SGHVS, CDR2 FNYEAQ. The CDR3 sequence: CASSPQGLFTYDYTF. CDR3 bases read: TGTGCCAGCAGCCCCCAGGGACTATTTACCTACGAC.

In the case of this clone: The read comes to an end 3 residues before the CDR3 does, leaving the germline J gene to fill in the end. The genes are TRBV18 and TRBJ1-5; 10 positions agree with TRBD1. Trimming cost V 3 bases and J 7 bases; bases outside gene matches: 6. CDR3 length equals 15 residues. Germline lookup yields CDR1 KGHSH and CDR2 LQKENI. CDR3 DNA (partial): TGTGCCAGCTCACCTTCCGGGACAGGGGAACAGCCC. Translated, it gives CASSPSGTGEQP. The whole CDR3 sequence reads CASSPSGTGEQPQHF.

For this clone: Read sequence stops 3 residues before the CDR3 end, and the germline J gene provides the missing end. The rearrangement links TRBV2 to TRBJ1-1; D is perhaps TRBD1 (6 bases). In germline, CDR1 is SNHLY, CDR2 FYNNEI. This CDR3 has 14 residues. V lost 8 bases, J lost 4 bases, and 17 bases lay in between. This chain's CDR3 is CASSMTEGGTEAFF. CDR3 DNA (partial): TGTGCCAGCTCGATGACTGAAGGGGGCACTGAA.

Regarding this clone: The read gets to within 3 residues of the CDR3 end, and the germline J gene fills in the rest. This sequence joins TRBV29-1 and TRBJ1-2; D gene ambiguous. From germline, CDR1 is SQVTM and CDR2 ANQGSEA. The CDR3 contains 14 residues. CDR3 DNA (partial): TGCAGCGTTCGAGGACTAGCTTCCCCAGATACG. It encodes CSVRGLASPDT. The CDR3 in full is CSVRGLASPDTYTF.

Concerning this clone itself: The CDR3 is cut off 3 residues early in the read; its end comes from the germline J gene. The chain combines TRBV29-1 with TRBJ2-5; perhaps TRBD1 as D (5 bases). Germline V gene lookup returns CDR1 SQVTM and CDR2 ANQGSEA. Trimming pared 7 bases from V and 3 bases from J, leaving 12 bases between. The CDR3 sequence is 12 residues long. The DNA read from the CDR3 is TGCAGCGCGACAGACCCAGAAGAGACC. The encoded protein is CSATDPEET. The full CDR3 reads CSATDPEETQYF.

A remark on this clone: The read ends 3 residues shy of where the CDR3 ends; the end is completed using the germline J gene. The V call is TRBV18, the J call TRBJ2-7; tentatively, D is TRBD2 (5 bases). Per the germline V gene, CDR1 is KGHSH and CDR2 is LQKENI. The V end was cut by 6 bases, the J end by 5 bases, with 26 bases between. CDR3 length equals 17 residues. CDR3 DNA, as far as it was read: TGTGCCAGCTCCCCCCCCGGGTCTAGGCGGGTACGGAACGAG. This codes for CASSPPGSRRVRNE. Given in full, the CDR3 is CASSPPGSRRVRNEQYF.